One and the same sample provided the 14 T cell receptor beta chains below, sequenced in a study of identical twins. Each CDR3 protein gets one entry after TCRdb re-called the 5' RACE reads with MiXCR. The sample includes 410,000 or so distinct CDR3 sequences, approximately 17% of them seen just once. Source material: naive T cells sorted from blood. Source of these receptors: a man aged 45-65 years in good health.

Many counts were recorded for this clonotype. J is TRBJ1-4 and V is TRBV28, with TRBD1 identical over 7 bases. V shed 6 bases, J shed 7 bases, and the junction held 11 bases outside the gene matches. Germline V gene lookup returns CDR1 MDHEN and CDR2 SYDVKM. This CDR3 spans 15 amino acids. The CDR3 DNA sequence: TGTGCCAGCAGATCTGCCGGGACAGAGCTTGAAAAACTGTTTTTT. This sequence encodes CASRSAGTELEKLFF. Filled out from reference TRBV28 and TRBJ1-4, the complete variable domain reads DVKVTQSSRYLVKRTGEKVFLECVQDMDHENMFWYRQDPGLGLRLIYFSYDVKMKEKGDIPEGYSVSREKKERFSLILESASTNQTSMYLCASRSAGTELEKLFFGSGTQLSVL.

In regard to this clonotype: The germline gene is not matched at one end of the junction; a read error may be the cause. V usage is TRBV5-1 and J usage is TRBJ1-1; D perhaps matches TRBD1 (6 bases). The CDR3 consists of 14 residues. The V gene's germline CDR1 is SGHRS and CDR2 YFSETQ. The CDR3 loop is CANSLGRGNTEAFF. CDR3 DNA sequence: TGCGCCAACAGCTTGGGCAGGGGCAACACTGAAGCTTTCTTT.

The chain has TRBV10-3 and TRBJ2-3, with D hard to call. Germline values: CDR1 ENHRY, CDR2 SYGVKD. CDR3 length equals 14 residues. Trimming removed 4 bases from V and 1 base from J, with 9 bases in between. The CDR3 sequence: CAISASTGTDTQYF. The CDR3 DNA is TGTGCCATCAGTGCGTCGACTGGCACAGATACGCAGTATTTT.

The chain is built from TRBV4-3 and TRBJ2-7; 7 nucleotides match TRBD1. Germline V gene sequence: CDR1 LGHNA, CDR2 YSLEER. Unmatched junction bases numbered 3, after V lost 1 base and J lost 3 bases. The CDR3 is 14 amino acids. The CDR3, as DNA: TGCGCCAGCAGCCAAGGGACAGGTAACTACGAGCAGTACTTC. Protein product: CASSQGTGNYEQYF.

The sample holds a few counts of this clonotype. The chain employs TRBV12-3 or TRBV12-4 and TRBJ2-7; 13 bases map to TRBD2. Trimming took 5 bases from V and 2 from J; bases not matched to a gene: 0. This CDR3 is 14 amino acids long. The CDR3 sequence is CASSGTSGAYEQYF. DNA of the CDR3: TGTGCCAGCAGTGGGACTAGCGGGGCCTACGAGCAGTACTTC.

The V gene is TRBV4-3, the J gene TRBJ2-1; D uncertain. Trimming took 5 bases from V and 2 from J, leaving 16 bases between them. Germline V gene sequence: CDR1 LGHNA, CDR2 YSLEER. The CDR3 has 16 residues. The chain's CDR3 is CASSISSGGAYNEQFF. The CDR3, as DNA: TGCGCCAGCAGCATAAGCTCGGGCGGCGCCTACAATGAGCAGTTCTTC.

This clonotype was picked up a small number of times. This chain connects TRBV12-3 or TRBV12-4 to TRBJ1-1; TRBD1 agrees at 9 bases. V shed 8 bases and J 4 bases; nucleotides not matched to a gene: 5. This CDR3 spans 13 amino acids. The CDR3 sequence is CASARTGATEAFF. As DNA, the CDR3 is TGTGCCAGCGCTCGGACAGGGGCCACTGAAGCTTTCTTT.

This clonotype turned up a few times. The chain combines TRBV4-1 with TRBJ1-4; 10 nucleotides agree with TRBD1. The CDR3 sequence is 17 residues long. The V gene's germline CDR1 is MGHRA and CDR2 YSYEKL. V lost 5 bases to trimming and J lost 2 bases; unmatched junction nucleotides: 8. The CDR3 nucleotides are TGCGCCAGCAGCACCCGACAGGGGGCGTTGACTAATGAAAAACTGTTTTTT. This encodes CASSTRQGALTNEKLFF.

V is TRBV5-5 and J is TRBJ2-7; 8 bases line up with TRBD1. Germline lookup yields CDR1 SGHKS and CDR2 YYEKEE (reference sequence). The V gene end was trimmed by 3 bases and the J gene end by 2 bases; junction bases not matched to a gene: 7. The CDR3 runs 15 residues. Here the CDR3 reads CASSSDRGFTYEQYF. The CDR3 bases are TGTGCCAGCAGCTCTGACAGGGGATTCACCTACGAGCAGTACTTC.

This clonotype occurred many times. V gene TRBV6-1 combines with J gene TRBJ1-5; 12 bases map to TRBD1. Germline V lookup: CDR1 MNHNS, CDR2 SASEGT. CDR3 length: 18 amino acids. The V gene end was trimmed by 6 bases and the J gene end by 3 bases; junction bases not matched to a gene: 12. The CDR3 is CASRGTGGLLGANQPQHF. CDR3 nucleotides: TGTGCCAGCAGGGGGACAGGGGGCCTTTTGGGGGCCAATCAGCCCCAGCATTTT.

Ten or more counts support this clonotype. In nucleotides, the CDR3 is TGCAGTGCCAGGGCCATAACACTAGCGGACTACAATGAGCAGTTCTTC. It encodes CSARAITLADYNEQFF. The rearrangement joins TRBV20-1 to TRBJ2-1, with 8 bases identical to TRBD2. The CDR3 loop spans 16 amino acids. Germline V lookup: CDR1 DFQATT, CDR2 SNEGSKA (reference sequence). Germline trimming cut 6 bases from V and 3 bases from J; bases unmatched to any gene: 13.

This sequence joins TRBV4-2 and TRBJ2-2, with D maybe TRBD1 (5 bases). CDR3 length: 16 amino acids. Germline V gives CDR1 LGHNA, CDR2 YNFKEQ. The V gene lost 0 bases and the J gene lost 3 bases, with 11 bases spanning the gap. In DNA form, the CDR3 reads TGTGCCAGCAGCCAAGACCGACAGACTTACACCGGGGAGCTGTTTTTT. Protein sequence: CASSQDRQTYTGELFF.

The CDR3 bases are TGTGCCAGCAGTGTAAACTCGGACAGGGCTGACTATGGCTACACCTTC. Protein: CASSVNSDRADYGYTF. V gene TRBV12-3 or TRBV12-4 combines with J gene TRBJ1-2; the match to TRBD1 covers 8 bases. The CDR3 length is 16 residues. Trimming took 5 bases from V and 3 from J; bases not matched to a gene: 11.

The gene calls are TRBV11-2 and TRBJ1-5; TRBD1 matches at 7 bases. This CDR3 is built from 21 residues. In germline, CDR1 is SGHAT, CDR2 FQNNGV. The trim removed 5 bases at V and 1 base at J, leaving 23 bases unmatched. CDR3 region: CASSPRQGMIPSWKSNQPQHF. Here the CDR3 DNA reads TGTGCCAGCAGCCCCCGACAGGGAATGATTCCGAGTTGGAAAAGCAATCAGCCCCAGCATTTT. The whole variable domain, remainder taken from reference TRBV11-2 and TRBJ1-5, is EAGVAQSPRYKIIEKRQSVAFWCNPISGHATLYWYQQILGQGPKLLIQFQNNGVVDDSQLPKDRFSAERLKGVDSTLKIQPAKLEDSAVYLCASSPRQGMIPSWKSNQPQHFGDGTRLSIL.